Below, 13 T cell receptor beta chains from the same sample are listed, as sequenced in a study of blood T cell repertoires in COVID-19. This table comes from immunoSEQ multiplex PCR, and its TCRdb copy is limited to in-frame clones, with some not included. The repertoire includes roughly 400,000 clones, around 91% of them detected once, and 0.55% to 0.75% sits in the top ten. Sequencing input: PBMCs or T cells enriched from blood (not recorded which). Receptors were obtained from a young man who had recovered from COVID-19.

The chain uses TRBV13 and TRBJ2-7; D might be TRBD2 (5 bases). The CDR3 runs to 13 residues. Germline CDR1 and CDR2: PRHDT and FYEKMQ (reference sequence). Trimming took off 4 bases at V and 7 bases at J, with 14 bases between the two ends. This chain's CDR3 is CASSYGVGVEQYF. The CDR3 nucleotides are TGTGCCAGCAGCTACGGGGTAGGTGTGGAGCAGTACTTC.

The gene calls are TRBV12-3 or TRBV12-4 and TRBJ1-1, with D possibly TRBD1 on 6 matching bases. The CDR3 length is 13 residues. Trimming removed 5 bases at V and 6 bases at J, with 13 bases between. CDR3 nucleotides: TGTGCCAGCAGTGTGGGACAAAACGCTGAAGCTTTCTTT. It is translated as CASSVGQNAEAFF.

The J gene is TRBJ1-4, the V gene TRBV9; D remains ambiguous. The length of the CDR3 is 16 residues. Germline CDR1 and CDR2: SGDLS and YYNGEE. With 0 bases removed from V and 7 bases from J, the gap between germline ends came to 16 bases. CDR3 DNA sequence: TGTGCCAGCAGCGTAGCCGGAGGATTCGAGGCTGAAAAACTGTTTTTT. Protein: CASSVAGGFEAEKLFF.

This sequence joins TRBV7-9 and TRBJ1-4; D may be TRBD1 (6 bases). The CDR3 loop spans 15 amino acids. Between the trimmed V and J ends, which lost 0 bases and 5 bases, there was a span of 10 bases. Germline V gene sequence: CDR1 SEHNR, CDR2 FQNEAQ (reference sequence). CDR3 sequence: CASSLAITGNEKLFF. CDR3 DNA: TGTGCCAGCAGCTTAGCGATAACAGGGAATGAAAAACTGTTTTTT.

Note on this clone: This sample includes further DNA sequences coding for the same CDR3. The genes are TRBV6-5 and TRBJ2-3; 10 bases map to TRBD2. This CDR3 comprises 16 residues. V shed 0 bases, J shed 1 base, and the junction held 1 base outside the gene matches. CDR1 MNHEY and CDR2 SVGAGI come from the germline V gene. CDR3: CASSYSLAGGTDTQYF. The DNA of the CDR3 is TGTGCCAGCAGTTACTCCCTAGCGGGAGGCACAGATACGCAGTATTTT.

The count of this clone is one. The rearrangement links TRBV7-9 to TRBJ2-1; 12 bases are a match to TRBD2. Germline V lookup: CDR1 SEHNR, CDR2 FQNEAQ (reference sequence). This CDR3 has 17 amino acids. The J segment lost 7 bases and the V segment lost 7 bases, leaving 14 bases of the junction unmatched. CDR3 residues: CASTGIEGLAGRNEQFF. In DNA form, the CDR3 reads TGTGCCAGCACCGGAATAGAGGGACTAGCGGGTAGGAATGAGCAGTTCTTC.

The chain recombines TRBV19 with TRBJ2-1, with 10 bases fitting TRBD2. This CDR3 comprises 16 residues. Losses at the gene ends were 2 bases for V and 1 base for J; bases not matched to a gene: 2. Looked up from germline, CDR1 is LNHDA and CDR2 is SQIVND (reference sequence). CDR3 protein: CASSILAGVSYNEQFF. The DNA of the CDR3 is TGTGCCAGTAGTATACTAGCGGGAGTTTCCTACAATGAGCAGTTCTTC.

V usage is TRBV27 and J usage is TRBJ1-3; D gene ambiguous. The length of the CDR3 is 12 residues. The V end lost 4 bases, the J end lost 9 bases, and 10 bases lay between the germline ends. CDR1 and CDR2 (germline): MNHEY, SMNVEV (reference sequence). CDR3 amino acids: CASSSNPGTIYF. CDR3 DNA: TGTGCCAGCAGTTCAAACCCCGGCACCATATATTTT.

The V and J genes are TRBV11-2 and TRBJ1-3; tentatively, D is TRBD1 (5 bases). From germline, CDR1 is SGHAT and CDR2 FQNNGV. The V end lost 6 bases, the J end lost 3 bases, and 12 bases lay between the germline ends. The CDR3 covers 14 residues. CDR3 sequence (DNA): TGTGCCAGCAGAGGATTTCAGGGTGGAAACACCATATATTTT. Its translation: CASRGFQGGNTIYF.

The chain recombines TRBV6-5 with TRBJ1-1; no reliable D call. The V gene lost 3 bases and the J gene lost 3 bases, with 8 bases spanning the gap. The CDR3 consists of 13 residues. Looked up from germline, CDR1 is MNHEY and CDR2 is SVGAGI. CDR3 sequence (DNA): TGTGCCAGCAGTTATGGCAGCGACACTGAAGCTTTCTTT. As protein: CASSYGSDTEAFF.

This chain joins TRBV7-8 and TRBJ1-1; D is possibly TRBD1 (5 bases). Germline V gene lookup returns CDR1 SGHVS and CDR2 FQNEAQ. V was cut by 2 bases and J by 0 bases, with 16 bases left in between. The CDR3 has 17 residues. The CDR3 region is CASSLMGEVHMNTEAFF. The CDR3 coding sequence is TGTGCCAGCAGCTTAATGGGGGAGGTCCACATGAACACTGAAGCTTTCTTT.

V gene TRBV27 combines with J gene TRBJ1-1; 7 bases map to TRBD1. This CDR3 is 15 amino acids long. V lost 6 bases, J lost 0 bases, and 7 bases stayed unmatched. CDR1 is MNHEY, CDR2 SMNVEV, per germline (reference sequence). The CDR3 region is CASSLTGKMNTEAFF. As DNA, the CDR3 is TGTGCCAGCAGCCTGACAGGGAAGATGAACACTGAAGCTTTCTTT.

The rearrangement joins TRBV5-1 to TRBJ1-2; 7 bases align to TRBD1. The CDR3 is 15 residues long. Unmatched junction bases numbered 14, after V lost 4 bases and J lost 8 bases. The V gene's germline CDR1 is SGHRS and CDR2 YFSETQ. CDR3 in DNA: TGCGCCAGCAGCCCGGGAGATGGGGACAGAAGGGGCTACACCTTC. It is translated as CASSPGDGDRRGYTF. The full variable domain, in which reference TRBV5-1 and TRBJ1-2 provide the parts outside the CDR3, is KAGVTQTPRYLIKTRGQQVTLSCSPISGHRSVSWYQQTPGQGLQFLFEYFSETQRNKGNFPGRFSGRQFSNSRSEMNVSTLELGDSALYLCASSPGDGDRRGYTFGSGTRLTVV.